This T cell receptor beta chain is drawn from a study of cytomegalovirus exposure and HLA in healthy donors. Study-wide results and caveats: Researchers catalogued roughly 150 TCR beta chains as cytomegalovirus-associated. The majority of TCR sequences were rare, yet some public TCRs appeared in many donors. High sensitivity and specificity were reportedly achieved when the classifier diagnosed cytomegalovirus status.

With 6 bases clipped from V and 3 bases from J, the junction kept 10 bases outside the gene matches. This CDR3 region has 17 residues. Germline CDR1 and CDR2: MNHEY and SMNVEV (reference sequence). Clones were read by immunoSEQ multiplex PCR, and TCRdb kept only the in-frame ones, dropping some. In the table there are about 64,000 clones, 75% to 90% of which are singletons. Remarks on this clone: The antigen remains unidentified.

Sequenced sample: PBMCs. The chain joins TRBV27 to TRBJ2-7; 14 bases line up with TRBD2. This receptor was obtained from a woman under 30 in good health and CMV-seronegative. The CDR3 here is CASSPTGTSGSIYEQYF. CDR3 bases: TGTGCCAGCAGCCCCACCGGGACTAGCGGGAGTATCTACGAGCAGTACTTC.